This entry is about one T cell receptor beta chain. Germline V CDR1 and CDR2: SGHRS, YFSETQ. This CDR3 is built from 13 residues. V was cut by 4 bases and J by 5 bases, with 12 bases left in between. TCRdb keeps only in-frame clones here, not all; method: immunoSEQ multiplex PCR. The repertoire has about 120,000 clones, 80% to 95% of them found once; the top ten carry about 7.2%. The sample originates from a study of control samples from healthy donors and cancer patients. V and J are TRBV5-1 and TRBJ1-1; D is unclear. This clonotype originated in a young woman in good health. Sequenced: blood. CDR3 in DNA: TGCGCCAGCAGCCGCGATAGAGGAACTGAAGCTTTCTTT. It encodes CASSRDRGTEAFF.